This T cell receptor (beta chain) was profiled in a study of T cell responses to AZD1222 COVID-19 vaccine. Background on the study: Combined were second doses at about 4 or about 12 weeks. Findings of the study overall: The study reported that nearly half of spike-specific TCRs target unmutated variant regions. Spike-spanning, vaccine-associated CD4 TCRs were dominant at 160-218 and 743-854. The sample set comprised mostly white British donors with more females, and clonal diversity was possibly underestimated.

Libraries were prepared by immunoSEQ multiplex PCR; TCRdb keeps only in-frame clonotypes and omits some of them. The table shows some 120,000 clones, with about 82% occurring only once. Germline-derived CDR1 and CDR2 are SQVTM and ANQGSEA. The CDR3 covers 12 residues. Trimming removed 4 bases at V and 8 bases at J, with 14 bases between. On this clone itself: Its antigen is currently unknown.

The rearrangement joins TRBV29-1 to TRBJ1-2, with D tentatively TRBD1 (6 bases). The starting material was peripheral blood, obtained on day 0 of AZD1222 vaccination. The sequence came from an adult in good health. CDR3 amino acids: CSVVAGAEGYTF. The CDR3 DNA reads as TGCAGCGTTGTGGCAGGGGCCGAAGGCTACACCTTC.